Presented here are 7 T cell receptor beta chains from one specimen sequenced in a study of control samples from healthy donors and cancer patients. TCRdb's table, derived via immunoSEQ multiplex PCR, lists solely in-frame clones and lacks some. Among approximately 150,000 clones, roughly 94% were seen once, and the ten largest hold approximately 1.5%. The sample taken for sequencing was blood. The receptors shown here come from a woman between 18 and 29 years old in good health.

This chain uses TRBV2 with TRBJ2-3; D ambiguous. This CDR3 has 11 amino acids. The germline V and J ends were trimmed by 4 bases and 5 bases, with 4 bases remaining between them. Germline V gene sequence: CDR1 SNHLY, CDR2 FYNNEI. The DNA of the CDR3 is TGTGCCAGCAGTGTTAGAGATACGCAGTATTTT. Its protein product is CASSVRDTQYF.

The CDR3 nucleotides are TGTGCCAGTAGTACCAGGGGGCGAGGAATCTACGAGCAGTACTTC. It is translated as CASSTRGRGIYEQYF. The genes are TRBV19 and TRBJ2-7; 8 bases line up with TRBD1. This CDR3 contains 15 residues. Looked up from germline, CDR1 is LNHDA and CDR2 is SQIVND (reference sequence). V lost 4 bases, J lost 3 bases, and 8 bases stayed unmatched.

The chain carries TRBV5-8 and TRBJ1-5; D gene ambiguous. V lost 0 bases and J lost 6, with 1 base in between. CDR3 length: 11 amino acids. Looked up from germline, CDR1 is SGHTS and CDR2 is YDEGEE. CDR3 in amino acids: CASSLGQPQHF. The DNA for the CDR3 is TGTGCCAGCAGCTTGGGTCAGCCCCAGCATTTT.

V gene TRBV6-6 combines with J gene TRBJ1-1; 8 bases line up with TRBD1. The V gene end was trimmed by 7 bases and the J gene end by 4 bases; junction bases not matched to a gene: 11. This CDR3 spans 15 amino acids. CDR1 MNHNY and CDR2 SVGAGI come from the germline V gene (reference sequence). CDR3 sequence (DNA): TGTGCCAGCACCAGGGGACAGGTGGGAGGCACTGAAGCTTTCTTT. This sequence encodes CASTRGQVGGTEAFF.

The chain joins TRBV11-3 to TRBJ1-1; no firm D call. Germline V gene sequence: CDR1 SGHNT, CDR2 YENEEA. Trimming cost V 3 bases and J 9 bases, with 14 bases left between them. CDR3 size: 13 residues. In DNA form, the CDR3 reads TGTGCCAGCAGCTTGGCGACTCCCGGAAAAGCTTTCTTT. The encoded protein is CASSLATPGKAFF.

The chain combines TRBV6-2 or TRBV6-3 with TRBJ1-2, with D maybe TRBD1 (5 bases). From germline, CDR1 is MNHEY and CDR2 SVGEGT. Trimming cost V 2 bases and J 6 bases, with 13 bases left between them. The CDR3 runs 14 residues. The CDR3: CASSYARARDGYTF. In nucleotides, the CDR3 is TGTGCCAGCAGTTACGCCAGGGCTAGGGATGGCTACACCTTC.

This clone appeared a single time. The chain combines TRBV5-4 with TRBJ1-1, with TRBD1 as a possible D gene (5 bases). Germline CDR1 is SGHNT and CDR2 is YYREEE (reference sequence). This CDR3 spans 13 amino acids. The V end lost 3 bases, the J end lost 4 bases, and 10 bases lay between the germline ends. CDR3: CASSWDGSTEAFF. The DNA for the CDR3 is TGTGCCAGCAGCTGGGACGGCTCCACTGAAGCTTTCTTT.